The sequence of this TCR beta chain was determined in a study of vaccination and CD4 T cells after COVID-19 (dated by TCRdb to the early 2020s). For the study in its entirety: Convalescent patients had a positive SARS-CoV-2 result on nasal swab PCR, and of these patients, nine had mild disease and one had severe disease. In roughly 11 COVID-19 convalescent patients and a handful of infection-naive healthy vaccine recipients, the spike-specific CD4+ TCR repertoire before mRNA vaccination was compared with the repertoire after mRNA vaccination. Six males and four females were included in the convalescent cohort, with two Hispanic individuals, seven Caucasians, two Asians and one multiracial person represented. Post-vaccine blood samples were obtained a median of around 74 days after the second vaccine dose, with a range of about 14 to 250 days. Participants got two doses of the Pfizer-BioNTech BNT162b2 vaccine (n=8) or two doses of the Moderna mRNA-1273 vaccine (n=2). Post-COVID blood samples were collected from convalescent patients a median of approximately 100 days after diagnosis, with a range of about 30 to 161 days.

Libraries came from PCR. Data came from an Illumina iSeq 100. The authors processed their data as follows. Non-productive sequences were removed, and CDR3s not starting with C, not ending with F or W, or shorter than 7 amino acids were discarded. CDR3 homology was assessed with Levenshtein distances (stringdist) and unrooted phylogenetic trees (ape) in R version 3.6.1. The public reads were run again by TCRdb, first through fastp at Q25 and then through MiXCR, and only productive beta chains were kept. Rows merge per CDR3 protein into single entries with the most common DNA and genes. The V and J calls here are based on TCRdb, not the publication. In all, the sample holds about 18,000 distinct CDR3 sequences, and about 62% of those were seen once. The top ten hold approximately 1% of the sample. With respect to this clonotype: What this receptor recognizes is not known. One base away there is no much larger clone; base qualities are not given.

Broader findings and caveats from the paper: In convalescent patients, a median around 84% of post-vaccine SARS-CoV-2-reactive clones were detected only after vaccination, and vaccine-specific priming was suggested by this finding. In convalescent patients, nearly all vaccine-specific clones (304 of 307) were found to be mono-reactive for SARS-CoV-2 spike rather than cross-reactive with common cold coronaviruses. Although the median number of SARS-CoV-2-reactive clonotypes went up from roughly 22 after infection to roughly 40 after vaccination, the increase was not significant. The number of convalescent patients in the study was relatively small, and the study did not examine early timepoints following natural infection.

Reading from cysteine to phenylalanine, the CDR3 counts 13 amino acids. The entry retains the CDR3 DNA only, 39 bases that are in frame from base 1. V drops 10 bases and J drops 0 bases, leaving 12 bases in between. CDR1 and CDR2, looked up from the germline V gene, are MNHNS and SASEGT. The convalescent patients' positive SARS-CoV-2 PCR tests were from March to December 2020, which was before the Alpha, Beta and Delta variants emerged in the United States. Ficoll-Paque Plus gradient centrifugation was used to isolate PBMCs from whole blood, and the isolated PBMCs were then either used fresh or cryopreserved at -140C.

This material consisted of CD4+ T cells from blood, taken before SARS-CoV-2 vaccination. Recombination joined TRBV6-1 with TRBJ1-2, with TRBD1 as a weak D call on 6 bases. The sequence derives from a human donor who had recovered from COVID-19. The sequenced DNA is TGTGCCATACAGGGTGCCCCTAACTATGGCTACACCTTC. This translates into CAIQGAPNYGYTF.